Listed below are T cell receptor beta chains from one sample, sequenced in a study of T-cell reconstitution after alpha-beta-depleted transplantation in children. TCRdb re-analysed the PCR reads in MiXCR, keeping a single row per CDR3 protein. The profile shows about 580,000 distinct CDR3 sequences, 23% of them singletons. The sequences come from PBMCs, mostly from graft donor cells, collected 360 days after TCRalphabeta/CD19-depleted stem cell transplant. The receptors were sampled from a boy younger than two who had a stem cell transplant for acute myeloid leukemia, so the T cells may come from the graft donor. Both conserved end residues are part of each CDR3. D genes are given only for firm matches. Rows give clone size only sometimes, using once, few, many, or a class for an expanded clone.

v_gene	abundance	d_gene	j_gene	CDR3nt	CDR3aa
TRBV29-1	-	-	TRBJ1-1	TGCAGCGTTTCAGGACTGATGAACACTGAAGCTTTCTTT	CSVSGLMNTEAFF
TRBV29-1	many	-	TRBJ1-3	TGCAGCGTGCTCAGGGGAAACACCATATATTTT	CSVLRGNTIYF
TRBV20-1	few	TRBD2	TRBJ2-3	TGCAGTGCCCAATACTGGGAGGGCCCGGCGGTAGATACGCAGTATTTT	CSAQYWEGPAVDTQYF
TRBV24-1	few	-	TRBJ2-1	TGTGCCACCAGTGATCTATTATCGGACGGTAGCTCCTACAATGAGCAGTTCTTC	CATSDLLSDGSSYNEQFF
TRBV28	few	TRBD1	TRBJ1-5	TGTGCCAGCAGTTCCCCCGGGACAGGGCTCCAGCCCCAGCATTTT	CASSSPGTGLQPQHF
TRBV7-8	few	-	TRBJ2-3	TGTGCCAGCAGCTTAGCGCGAGGGTCAGATACGCAGTATTTT	CASSLARGSDTQYF
TRBV29-1	many	-	TRBJ2-7	TGCAGCGTTCAGACGGACCTTAGCTACGAGCAGTACTTC	CSVQTDLSYEQYF
TRBV7-2	-	-	TRBJ2-1	TGTGCCAGCAGCTGGACGGATACCTACAATGAGCAGTTCTTC	CASSWTDTYNEQFF
TRBV29-1	many	-	TRBJ1-1	TGCAGCGTTGCAGGGCCCCCTACCACTGAAGCTTTCTTT	CSVAGPPTTEAFF
TRBV20-1	many	-	TRBJ1-6	TGCAGTGCTAGAGCAGGGGAGGGGAGGCAACTACCCCTCCACTTT	CSARAGEGRQLPLHF
TRBV7-9	-	-	TRBJ2-1	TGTGCCGTACCCTTCGGGACTTCCCTCAATGAGCAGTTCTTC	CAVPFGTSLNEQFF
TRBV25-1	-	-	TRBJ2-3	TGTGCCAGCAGCCAACAGGGTAGCACAGATACGCAGTATTTT	CASSQQGSTDTQYF
TRBV10-1	-	-	TRBJ1-4	TGCGCCAGCAGTGAGTTTATCGGTAGTGATGGAAAACTGTTTTTT	CASSEFIGSDGKLFF
TRBV7-9	many	-	TRBJ2-1	TGTGCCAGCAGCTTTGGGACCTACAATGAGCAGTTCTTC	CASSFGTYNEQFF
TRBV6-2/TRBV6-3	-	-	TRBJ1-1	TGTGCCAGCAGTTACACCGGGGGTAACACTGAAGCTTTCTTT	CASSYTGGNTEAFF
TRBV11-2	many	-	TRBJ2-2	TGTGCCAGCAGCTTAGATTTGCAGCCAGGCACCGGGGAGCTGTTTTTT	CASSLDLQPGTGELFF
TRBV20-1	-	-	TRBJ2-7	TGCAGTGCTAGTACTGGGCAGGCTTCCTACGAGCAGTACTTC	CSASTGQASYEQYF
TRBV6-1	few	-	TRBJ2-4	TGTGCCAGCAGTAGATCGGAAATATTGAACATTCAGTACTTC	CASSRSEILNIQYF
TRBV5-1	many	-	TRBJ2-3	TGCGCCAGCAGCTACGACCAGGATACGCAGTATTTT	CASSYDQDTQYF
TRBV7-9	many	TRBD1	TRBJ2-5	TGTGCCAGCGCTTACCAGGGGGCCTGGGAGACCCAGTACTTC	CASAYQGAWETQYF
TRBV20-1	many	TRBD2	TRBJ2-3	TGCAGTGCTAGGTGGGCAAATAGCGGGAACCCCTTGAGTAATACGCAGTATTTT	CSARWANSGNPLSNTQYF
TRBV2	-	TRBD1	TRBJ2-3	TGTGCCAGCAGCCTACAAGGACAGGGGCCCACAGATACGCAGTATTTT	CASSLQGQGPTDTQYF
TRBV12-3/TRBV12-4	-	TRBD2	TRBJ2-3	TGTGCCAGCAGCACTAGCGGGGCTACAGATACGCAGTATTTT	CASSTSGATDTQYF
TRBV12-3/TRBV12-4	many	-	TRBJ2-2	TGTGCCAGCAGTTTATTAGGGGCAGGGGCCGGGGAGCTGTTTTTT	CASSLLGAGAGELFF
TRBV12-3/TRBV12-4	-	-	TRBJ1-3	TGTGCCAGCAGTTTAAGGAAGTCTGGAAACACCATATATTTT	CASSLRKSGNTIYF
TRBV29-1	many	-	TRBJ1-1	TGCAGCGTCGCAGGTTCCCAGCTCCGGTTTGCTTTCTTT	CSVAGSQLRFAFF
TRBV11-1	many	-	TRBJ2-3	TGTGCCAGCAGCTTAGGCTTCCTTCGCAGGGGCGGAACAGATACGCAGTATTTT	CASSLGFLRRGGTDTQYF
TRBV20-1	few	-	TRBJ1-6	TGCAGTGCCCTGAGACAGGTCGAAAATTCACCCCTCCACTTT	CSALRQVENSPLHF
TRBV4-3	-	-	TRBJ1-1	TGCGCCAGCAGCCTACAGGTCAGGGACCAAGCTTTCTTT	CASSLQVRDQAFF
TRBV12-3/TRBV12-4	few	-	TRBJ1-2	TGTGCCAGCAGCCCTAGATGGGACCTCTATGGCTACACCTTC	CASSPRWDLYGYTF
TRBV12-3/TRBV12-4	few	-	TRBJ1-5	TGTGCCAGCAGTTTAGGGACCACGAAACAGCCCCAGCATTTT	CASSLGTTKQPQHF
TRBV7-2	many	-	TRBJ1-5	TGTGCCAGCAGCTTAGATCGGCAGGGCAATCAGCCCCAGCATTTT	CASSLDRQGNQPQHF
TRBV29-1	few	TRBD1	TRBJ1-1	TGCAGCGTTGAAGGTTTGTCAGGGGGGAACACTGAAGCTTTCTTT	CSVEGLSGGNTEAFF